This T cell receptor beta chain originates from a study of CD8 T cells in Susac syndrome. TCR beta sequences were obtained from blood CD8+ and CD4+ T cells. This clonotype was seen once. A quantity of roughly 0.5 to 1 ug RNA underwent reverse transcription using random hexamers. TCRdb called the immunoSEQ multiplex PCR reads again in MiXCR, with one record for every CDR3 protein. The sample lists some 260,000 distinct CDR3 sequences, roughly 84% occurring once. Material for sequencing was CD8+ T cells from PBMCs. This clonotype was sampled from a human donor with multiple sclerosis.

The CDR3 DNA sequence: TGTGCCAGCAGTCCGTACTCTAGCGAACCCTACAATGAGCAGTTCTTC. Its translation: CASSPYSSEPYNEQFF. The chain employs TRBV2 and TRBJ2-1; a weak D match, TRBD2 (6 bases). Trimming left V 5 bases short and J 2 bases short, with 16 bases between. CDR1 and CDR2 (germline): SNHLY, FYNNEI. CDR3 size: 16 residues.